This TCR beta chain derives from a study of cytomegalovirus exposure and HLA in healthy donors. The primer mix had 60 Vbeta and 13 Jbeta primers. Libraries were prepared by immunoSEQ multiplex PCR; TCRdb keeps only in-frame clonotypes and omits some of them. The data show around 180,000 clones, approximately 78% seen once. CDR1 is MNHEY and CDR2 is SVGAGI in the germline V gene. Losses at the gene ends were 0 bases for V and 4 bases for J; bases not matched to a gene: 3. The CDR3 extends over 15 amino acids. Broader study findings: In a later analysis, specific HLA alleles were associated with under 20,000 TCR beta sequences at a 0.05 false discovery rate. Reported findings show TCR beta sequences accurately forecast HLA-A and HLA-B alleles in most subjects.

A remark on this clone: No antigen is known for it.

The rearrangement links TRBV6-5 to TRBJ2-1; 7 bases line up with TRBD1. The specimen was PBMCs. The sequence was obtained from a male donor in good health and CMV-seronegative. CDR3 loop: CASSYSRGPYNEQFF. DNA for the CDR3: TGTGCCAGCAGTTACTCGAGGGGGCCTTACAATGAGCAGTTCTTC.